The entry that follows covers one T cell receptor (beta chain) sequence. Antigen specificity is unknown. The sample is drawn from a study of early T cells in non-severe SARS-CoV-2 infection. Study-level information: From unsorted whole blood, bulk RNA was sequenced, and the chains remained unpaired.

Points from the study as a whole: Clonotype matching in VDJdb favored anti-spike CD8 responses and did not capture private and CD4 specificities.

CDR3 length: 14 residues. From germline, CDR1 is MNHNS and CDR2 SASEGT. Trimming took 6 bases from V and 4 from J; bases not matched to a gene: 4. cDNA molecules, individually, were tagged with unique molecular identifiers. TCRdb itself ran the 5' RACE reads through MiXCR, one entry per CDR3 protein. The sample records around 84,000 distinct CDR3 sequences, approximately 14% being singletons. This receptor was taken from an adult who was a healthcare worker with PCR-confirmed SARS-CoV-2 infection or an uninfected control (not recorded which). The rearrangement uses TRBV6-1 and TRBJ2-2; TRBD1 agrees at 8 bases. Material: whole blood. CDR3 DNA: TGTGCCAGCAGCCGACAGGGGAGCACCGGGGAGCTGTTTTTT. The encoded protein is CASSRQGSTGELFF.